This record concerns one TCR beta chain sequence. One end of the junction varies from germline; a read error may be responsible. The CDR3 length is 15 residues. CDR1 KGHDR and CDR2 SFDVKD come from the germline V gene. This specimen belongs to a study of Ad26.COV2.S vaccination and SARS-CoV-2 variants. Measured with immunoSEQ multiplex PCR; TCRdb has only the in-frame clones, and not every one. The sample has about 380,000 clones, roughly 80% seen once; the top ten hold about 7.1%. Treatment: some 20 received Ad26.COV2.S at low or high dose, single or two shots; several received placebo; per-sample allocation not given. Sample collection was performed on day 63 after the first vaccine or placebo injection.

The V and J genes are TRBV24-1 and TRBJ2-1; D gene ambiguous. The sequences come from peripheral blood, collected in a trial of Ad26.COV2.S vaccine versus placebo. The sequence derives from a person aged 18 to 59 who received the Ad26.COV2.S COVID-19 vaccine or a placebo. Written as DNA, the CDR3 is TGTGCCACCAGTGATCCTAGAGACTCCCACAATGAGCAGTTCTTC. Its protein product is CATSDPRDSHNEQFF.